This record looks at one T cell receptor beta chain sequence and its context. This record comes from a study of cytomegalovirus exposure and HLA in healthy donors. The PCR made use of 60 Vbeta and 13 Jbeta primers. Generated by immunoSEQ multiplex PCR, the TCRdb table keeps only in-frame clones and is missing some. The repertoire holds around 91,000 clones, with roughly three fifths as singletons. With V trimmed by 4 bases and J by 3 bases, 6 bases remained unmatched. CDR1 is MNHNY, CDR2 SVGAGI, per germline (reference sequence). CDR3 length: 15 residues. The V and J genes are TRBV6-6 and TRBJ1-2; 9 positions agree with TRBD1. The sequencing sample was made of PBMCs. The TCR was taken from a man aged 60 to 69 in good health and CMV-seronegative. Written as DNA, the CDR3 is TGTGCCAGCAGTTCGACCGGGACAGGGTACTATGGCTACACCTTC. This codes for CASSSTGTGYYGYTF.